Following are 8 T cell receptor beta chains from one sample sequenced in a study of Ad26.COV2.S vaccination and SARS-CoV-2 variants. Treatment of the sample: about 20 received Ad26.COV2.S at low or high dose, single or two shots; 5 received placebo; per-sample allocation not given. Material that was analyzed had been drawn on day 63 after the first vaccine or placebo injection. The protocol was immunoSEQ multiplex PCR, while the TCRdb copy is restricted to in-frame clones and leaves out a portion. The sample has 440,000 or so clones, roughly 90% seen once. The sample was peripheral blood, taken in a trial of Ad26.COV2.S vaccine versus placebo. Receptor source: a person between 18 and 59 years old who received the Ad26.COV2.S COVID-19 vaccine or a placebo.

The V and J genes are TRBV19 and TRBJ2-3, with no clear D. The V end lost 8 bases, the J end lost 0 bases, and 15 bases lay between the germline ends. The germline V gene encodes CDR1 LNHDA and CDR2 SQIVND (reference sequence). This CDR3 is built from 15 residues. CDR3 DNA sequence: TGTGCCAGTCAAAGTTATGCCCCAAGCACAGATACGCAGTATTTT. It translates to CASQSYAPSTDTQYF. The full variable domain, rest sourced from reference TRBV19 and TRBJ2-3, is DGGITQSPKYLFRKEGQNVTLSCEQNLNHDAMYWYRQDPGQGLRLIYYSQIVNDFQKGDIAEGYSVSREKKESFPLTVTSAQKNPTAFYLCASQSYAPSTDTQYFGPGTRLTVL.

The chain links TRBV6-5 to TRBJ2-3; the D gene could be TRBD1 or TRBD2 (6 bases each). V lost 0 bases to trimming and J lost 6 bases, with 16 bases between them. This CDR3 region has 16 residues. The germline gives CDR1 MNHEY, CDR2 SVGAGI. CDR3 DNA: TGTGCCAGCAGTTACTCGAGGTTTACAGGGAGGGATACGCAGTATTTT. Its protein is CASSYSRFTGRDTQYF.

As DNA, the CDR3 is TGTGCCAGCAGCTTCGGAACAAGCTATGGCTACACCTTC. Its protein is CASSFGTSYGYTF. This chain joins TRBV7-8 and TRBJ1-2, with D unresolved. Per the germline V gene, CDR1 is SGHVS and CDR2 is FQNEAQ. This CDR3 is built from 13 residues. Deletions cut 3 bases from V and 4 bases from J, with 9 bases between.

In its sample, this clone was seen many times. The rearrangement links TRBV7-6 to TRBJ1-2, with TRBD1 identical over 7 bases. The V gene end was trimmed by 5 bases and the J gene end by 7 bases; junction bases not matched to a gene: 7. This CDR3 contains 13 residues. Germline CDR1 is SGHVS and CDR2 is FNYEAQ. CDR3: CASSPRQGGGYTF. The CDR3 bases are TGTGCCAGCAGCCCACGACAGGGAGGTGGCTACACCTTC.

The rearrangement uses TRBV7-2 and TRBJ2-1; tentatively, D is TRBD2 (6 bases). V was trimmed by 5 bases and J by 7 bases, leaving 15 bases between them. Germline values: CDR1 SGHTA, CDR2 FQGNSA. The CDR3 consists of 14 residues. The CDR3 loop is CASSTGLTVNEQFF. The CDR3 nucleotides read TGTGCCAGCAGCACGGGACTCACCGTGAATGAGCAGTTCTTC.

The sample holds a few counts of this clone. The J gene is TRBJ1-2, the V gene TRBV3-1 (or the pseudogene TRBV3-2); perhaps TRBD1 as D (5 bases). Germline V gene lookup returns CDR1 LGHDT and CDR2 YNNKEL (reference sequence). The CDR3 spans 12 residues. The germline V and J ends were trimmed by 0 bases and 10 bases, with 9 bases remaining between them. The CDR3 coding sequence is TGTGCCAGCAGCCAAGAGCCAGGGACCTACACCTTC. This sequence encodes CASSQEPGTYTF.

This chain uses TRBV28 with TRBJ2-7; D may correspond to TRBD1 or TRBD2 (6 bases each). V was trimmed by 2 bases and J by 6 bases, leaving 17 bases between them. This CDR3 has 15 residues. The germline V gene has CDR1 MDHEN and CDR2 SYDVKM. In nucleotides, the CDR3 is TGTGCCAGCAGTTTACCCTCGGGGGCAGGCATCGAGCAGTACTTC. Translated: CASSLPSGAGIEQYF.

The CDR3 bases are TGTGCCAGCAGCTTAGCATCCCCCCAGCCCCAGCATTTT. It is translated as CASSLASPQPQHF. The rearrangement links TRBV7-9 to TRBJ1-5; D unresolved. V was clipped by 0 bases and J by 7 bases, with 7 bases between them. Germline V gene lookup returns CDR1 SEHNR and CDR2 FQNEAQ (reference sequence). The CDR3 has 13 amino acids. The full variable domain, its missing parts supplied by reference TRBV7-9 and TRBJ1-5, is DTGVSQNPRHKITKRGQNVTFRCDPISEHNRLYWYRQTLGQGPEFLTYFQNEAQLEKSRLLSDRFSAERPKGSFSTLEIQRTEQGDSAMYLCASSLASPQPQHFGDGTRLSIL.